Below, 14 T cell receptor beta chains from the same sample are listed, as sequenced in a study of T cells in Graves' hyperthyroidism and ophthalmopathy. TCR beta CDR3 regions were amplified from RNA. Initially, a first-round RT-PCR of the TCR CDR3 employed the HTBI primer set. TCRdb reanalysed the multiplex PCR reads using MiXCR and keeps one entry per CDR3 protein. Among hundreds of thousands of distinct CDR3 sequences listed, approximately 13% were seen once. The sample was blood. The origin of the receptors is a woman aged 18-29 years with Graves' hyperthyroidism.

This clonotype was counted a few times. This chain joins TRBV27 and TRBJ1-6; 12 nucleotides agree with TRBD1. The CDR3 runs to 17 residues. V lost 6 bases and J lost 10; bases outside the gene matches: 13. The germline V gene encodes CDR1 MNHEY and CDR2 SMNVEV (reference sequence). The CDR3 region is CASRPPRDRGPWSPLHF. In nucleotides, the CDR3 is TGTGCCAGCAGACCCCCCCGGGACAGGGGGCCGTGGTCACCCCTCCACTTT.

The sample holds many counts of this clonotype. The chain recombines TRBV20-1 with TRBJ2-2; perhaps TRBD1 as D (5 bases). V was clipped by 2 bases and J by 0 bases, with 7 bases between them. Germline loops: CDR1 DFQATT, CDR2 SNEGSKA (reference sequence). The CDR3 runs 14 residues. CDR3 sequence: CSARNRPNTGELFF. As DNA, the CDR3 is TGCAGTGCTAGAAACAGGCCGAACACCGGGGAGCTGTTTTTT.

This clonotype was found many times. The V and J genes are TRBV6-1 and TRBJ1-1; maybe TRBD1 (5 bases). The ends were cut back, 3 bases at V and 1 base at J, with 9 bases in the middle. Looked up from germline, CDR1 is MNHNS and CDR2 is SASEGT. This CDR3 region has 14 residues. The CDR3 bases are TGTGCCAGCAGTGAGGACGGGGGGAACACTGAAGCTTTCTTT. Translated, it gives CASSEDGGNTEAFF.

This clonotype was recorded many times. The chain links TRBV5-6 to TRBJ2-7, with D possibly TRBD1 on 5 matching bases. Deletions cut 4 bases from V and 3 bases from J, with 14 bases between. Germline values: CDR1 SGHDT, CDR2 YYEEEE. The CDR3 sequence is 14 residues long. The CDR3: CASSVDSPLYEQYF. The DNA for the CDR3 is TGTGCCAGCAGCGTAGACAGCCCCCTCTACGAGCAGTACTTC.

This clonotype has just a few counts. The chain joins TRBV9 to TRBJ1-2; no clear D gene. Germline V lookup: CDR1 SGDLS, CDR2 YYNGEE. The CDR3 has 15 residues. Trimming took off 4 bases at V and 5 bases at J, with 18 bases between the two ends. The CDR3, as DNA: TGTGCCAGCAGCCACGGGAGACAAAGTTTATATGGCTACACCTTC. Translated, it gives CASSHGRQSLYGYTF.

Concerning this clonotype: The CDR3 carries no conserved terminal phenylalanine or tryptophan, so it likely arises from a read error. V gene TRBV9 combines with J gene TRBJ1-6; D gene uncertain. The CDR3 spans 15 residues. Trimming shortened V by 1 base and J by 6 bases, and 11 bases separated the two germline ends. Germline assignment: CDR1 SGDLS and CDR2 YYNGEE. The CDR3 here is CASSVRTDVNSPLHL. The CDR3 DNA reads as TGTGCCAGCAGCGTAAGGACGGATGTTAATTCACCCCTCCACCTT.

There are many counts of this clonotype. The genes are TRBV7-9 and TRBJ2-1, with 7 bases fitting TRBD2. Germline V gene lookup returns CDR1 SEHNR and CDR2 FQNEAQ (reference sequence). Losses at the gene ends were 4 bases for V and 8 bases for J; bases not matched to a gene: 14. The CDR3 loop spans 16 amino acids. The CDR3: CASSSPRGSVWDEQFF. DNA for the CDR3: TGTGCCAGCAGCTCCCCTCGCGGGAGCGTGTGGGATGAGCAGTTCTTC.

V is TRBV19 and J is TRBJ1-2; the D gene is possibly TRBD1 (5 bases). Trimming left V 1 base short and J 3 bases short, with 12 bases between. Germline CDR1 reads LNHDA; CDR2 reads SQIVND (reference sequence). This CDR3 region has 15 residues. The CDR3 reads CASSIVSGPYYGYTF. The CDR3 DNA follows: TGTGCCAGTAGTATAGTTTCGGGGCCGTACTATGGCTACACCTTC.

This clonotype showed up many times. This chain uses TRBV20-1 with TRBJ1-1, with a tentative D call TRBD1 (5 bases). Trimming left V 6 bases short and J 3 bases short, with 14 bases between. CDR3 length: 13 residues. CDR1 is DFQATT, CDR2 SNEGSKA, per germline (reference sequence). As DNA, the CDR3 is TGCAGTGCCAGACGGCGCAGGGACACTGAAGCTTTCTTT. Translating gives CSARRRRDTEAFF.

Concerning this clonotype: Possible read error: a much larger clone is one base away. V gene TRBV5-4 combines with J gene TRBJ1-4; 9 bases are a match to TRBD1. The CDR3 is made up of 15 amino acids. Germline trimming cut 3 bases from V and 11 bases from J; bases unmatched to any gene: 11. Per the germline V gene, CDR1 is SGHNT and CDR2 is YYREEE (reference sequence). In DNA form, the CDR3 reads TGTGCCAGCAGCTACGCGGACAGGGGAGGGGATAAACTGTTTTTT. Protein product: CASSYADRGGDKLFF.

In this sample, this clonotype turned up many times. This chain links TRBV7-9 with TRBJ1-1, with 7 bases lining up with TRBD1. In germline, CDR1 is SEHNR, CDR2 FQNEAQ (reference sequence). CDR3 size: 15 residues. Trimming at V came to 5 bases and at J to 1 base, leaving 7 bases not matched to a gene. The CDR3 spells CASSLYRGQNTEAFF. In DNA, the CDR3 is TGTGCCAGCAGCCTCTACAGGGGACAGAACACTGAAGCTTTCTTT. The complete variable domain, with remaining parts taken from reference TRBV7-9 and TRBJ1-1, reads DTGVSQNPRHKITKRGQNVTFRCDPISEHNRLYWYRQTLGQGPEFLTYFQNEAQLEKSRLLSDRFSAERPKGSFSTLEIQRTEQGDSAMYLCASSLYRGQNTEAFFGQGTRLTVV.

This clonotype was seen many times. The V call is TRBV16, the J call TRBJ1-5; D may be TRBD1 (5 bases). The CDR3 has 15 residues. Trimming removed 4 bases at V and 0 bases at J, with 10 bases between. Germline V gene lookup returns CDR1 KGHSY and CDR2 FQNENV. Written as DNA, the CDR3 is TGTGCCAGCAGCCTAGGGGTGGTTAGCAATCAGCCCCAGCATTTT. Protein: CASSLGVVSNQPQHF.

V and J are TRBV18 and TRBJ2-7; TRBD2 might be the D (6 bases). This CDR3 comprises 12 residues. Trimming took off 3 bases at V and 9 bases at J, with 12 bases between the two ends. Germline CDR1 is KGHSH and CDR2 is LQKENI. CDR3 nucleotide sequence: TGTGCCAGCTCACCCGGGGGTCCTCGGCAGTACTTC. It is translated as CASSPGGPRQYF. The entire variable domain, with the rest obtained from reference TRBV18 and TRBJ2-7, is as follows: NAGVMQNPRHLVRRRGQEARLRCSPMKGHSHVYWYRQLPEEGLKFMVYLQKENIIDESGMPKERFSAEFPKEGPSILRIQQVVRGDSAAYFCASSPGGPRQYFGPGTRLTVT.

This clonotype was observed a few times. The junction and the germline gene differ at one end; a read error may be behind it. The chain is built from TRBV6-1 and TRBJ2-3, with TRBD2 identical over 9 bases. CDR3 length: 15 residues. The germline V gene encodes CDR1 MNHNS and CDR2 SASEGT. The CDR3 region is CASSDIAGVSDTRYF. CDR3 in DNA: TGTGCCAGCAGCGACATAGCGGGAGTTTCAGATACGCGGTATTTT.